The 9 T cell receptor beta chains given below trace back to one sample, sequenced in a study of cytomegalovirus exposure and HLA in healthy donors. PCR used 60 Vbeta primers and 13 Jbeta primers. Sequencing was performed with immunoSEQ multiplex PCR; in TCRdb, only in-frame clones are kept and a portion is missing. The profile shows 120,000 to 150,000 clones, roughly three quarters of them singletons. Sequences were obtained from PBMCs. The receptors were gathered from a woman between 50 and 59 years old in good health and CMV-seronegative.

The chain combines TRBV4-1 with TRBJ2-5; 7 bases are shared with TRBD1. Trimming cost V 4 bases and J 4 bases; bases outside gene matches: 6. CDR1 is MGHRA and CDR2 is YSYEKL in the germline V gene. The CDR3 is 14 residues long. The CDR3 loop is CASSPQTGPETQYF. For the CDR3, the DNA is TGCGCCAGCAGCCCTCAGACAGGGCCAGAGACCCAGTACTTC.

The chain's CDR3 is CASSLGVGTGYGYTF. In DNA form, the CDR3 reads TGTGCCAGCAGTCTAGGAGTAGGGACAGGGTATGGCTACACCTTC. The rearrangement links TRBV28 to TRBJ1-2, with TRBD1 identical over 9 bases. Germline CDR1 MDHEN, CDR2 SYDVKM. The CDR3 extends over 15 amino acids. V trimming: 5 bases; J trimming: 5 bases; junction bases outside the gene matches: 9.

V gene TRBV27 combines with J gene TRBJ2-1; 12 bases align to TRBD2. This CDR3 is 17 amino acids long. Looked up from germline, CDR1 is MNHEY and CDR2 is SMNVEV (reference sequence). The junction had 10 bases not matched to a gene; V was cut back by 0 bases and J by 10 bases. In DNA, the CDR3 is TGTGCCAGCAGTTTATCCACAGCTAGCGGGGGGGCTGCCGAGCAGTTCTTC. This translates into CASSLSTASGGAAEQFF.

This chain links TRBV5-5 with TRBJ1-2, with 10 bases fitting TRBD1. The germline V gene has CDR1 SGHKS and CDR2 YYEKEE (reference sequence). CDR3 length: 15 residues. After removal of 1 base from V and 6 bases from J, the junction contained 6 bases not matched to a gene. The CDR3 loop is CASSLRGTGVDGYTF. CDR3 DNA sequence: TGTGCCAGCAGCTTGAGGGGGACAGGGGTCGATGGCTACACCTTC.

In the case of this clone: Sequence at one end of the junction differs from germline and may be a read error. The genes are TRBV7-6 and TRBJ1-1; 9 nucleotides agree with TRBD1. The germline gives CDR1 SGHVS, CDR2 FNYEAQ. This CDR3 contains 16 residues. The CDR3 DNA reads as TGTGCCGGCAGTTCAGGGGGGGGGACAGGGAGGACTGAAGCTTTCTTT. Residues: CAGSSGGGTGRTEAFF.

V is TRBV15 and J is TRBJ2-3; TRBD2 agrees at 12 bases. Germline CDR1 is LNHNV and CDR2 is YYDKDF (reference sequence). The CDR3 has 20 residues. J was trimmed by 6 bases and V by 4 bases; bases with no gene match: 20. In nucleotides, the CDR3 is TGTGCCACCAGCACATCCCCCTTTACTAGCGGGGGGATACCCGGGGATACGCAGTATTTT. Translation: CATSTSPFTSGGIPGDTQYF.

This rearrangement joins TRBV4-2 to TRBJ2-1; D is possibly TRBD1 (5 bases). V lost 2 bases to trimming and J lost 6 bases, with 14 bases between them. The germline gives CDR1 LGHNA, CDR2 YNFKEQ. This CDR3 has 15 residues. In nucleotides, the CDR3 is TGTGCCAGCAGCCAAAGAGACGGAGACAGCAATGAGCAGTTCTTC. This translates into CASSQRDGDSNEQFF.

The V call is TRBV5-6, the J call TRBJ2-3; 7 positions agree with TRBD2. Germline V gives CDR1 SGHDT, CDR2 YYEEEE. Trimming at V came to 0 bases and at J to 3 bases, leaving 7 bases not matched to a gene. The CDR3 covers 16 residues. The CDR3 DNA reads TGTGCCAGCAGCTTGGGTTTGCGGGGGATTACAGATACGCAGTATTTT. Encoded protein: CASSLGLRGITDTQYF.

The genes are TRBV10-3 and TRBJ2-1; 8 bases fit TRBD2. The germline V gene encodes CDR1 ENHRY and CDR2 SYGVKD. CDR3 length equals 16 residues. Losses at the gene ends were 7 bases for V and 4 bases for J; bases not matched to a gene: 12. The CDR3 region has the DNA TGTGCCATCAAGGGACTAGACGACAGCGATTACAATGAGCAGTTCTTC. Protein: CAIKGLDDSDYNEQFF.